A selection of T cell receptor beta chains follows, all from one sample in a study of blood T cell repertoires in COVID-19. This table comes from immunoSEQ multiplex PCR, and its TCRdb copy is limited to in-frame clones, with some not included. This sample has roughly 250,000 clones, with 91% found just once. The material sequenced was peripheral blood. Source of these receptors: a young adult with COVID-19, enrolled during active disease. Both conserved end residues are part of each CDR3. The order of the fields is CDR3 protein, CDR3 DNA, V gene, D gene, J gene. A D gene is named only where the DNA matches it firmly.

CDR3: CAISFASEQYF
DNA: TGTGCCATCAGCTTTGCCAGCGAGCAGTACTTC
V: TRBV10-3
D: .
J: TRBJ2-7

CDR3: CASSLVRFGSYNEQFF
DNA: TGTGCCAGCAGCTTAGTGCGTTTTGGTTCCTACAATGAGCAGTTCTTC
V: TRBV7-2
D: .
J: TRBJ2-1

CDR3: CASKAGTGALHF
DNA: TGTGCCAGTAAGGCGGGGACGGGAGCCCTCCACTTT
V: TRBV19
D: .
J: TRBJ1-6

CDR3: CASSIGAGNVYEQYF
DNA: TGTGCCAGCAGCATTGGAGCGGGGAACGTATACGAGCAGTACTTC
V: TRBV9
D: TRBD2
J: TRBJ2-7

CDR3: CASSLANGQRYEQYF
DNA: TGTGCCAGCAGCTTAGCCAACGGACAACGCTACGAGCAGTACTTC
V: TRBV11-2
D: .
J: TRBJ2-7

CDR3: CASGSEVGTDTQYF
DNA: TGTGCTAGTGGGAGTGAGGTTGGCACAGATACGCAGTATTTT
V: TRBV12-5
D: .
J: TRBJ2-3

CDR3: CASSMVGDSAYEQYF
DNA: TGTGCCAGTAGTATGGTAGGGGACAGCGCCTACGAGCAGTACTTC
V: TRBV19
D: TRBD1
J: TRBJ2-7

CDR3: CASSDGQIGNTEAFF
DNA: TGTGCCAGCAGTGACGGACAGATCGGGAACACTGAAGCTTTCTTT
V: TRBV6-1
D: .
J: TRBJ1-1

CDR3: CASKRELWDSDEQFF
DNA: TGTGCCAGCAAGCGGGAGCTGTGGGACTCGGATGAGCAGTTCTTC
V: TRBV6-5
D: TRBD2
J: TRBJ2-1

CDR3: CASSTNVGLNTEAFF
DNA: TGCGCCAGCAGCACTAATGTTGGGTTGAACACTGAAGCTTTCTTT
V: TRBV4-1
D: .
J: TRBJ1-1

CDR3: CATLVREGKLFF
DNA: TGTGCCACCTTAGTCAGGGAGGGGAAACTGTTTTTT
V: TRBV2
D: .
J: TRBJ1-4

CDR3: CASSPRGESTDTQYF
DNA: TGTGCTTCCTCTCCCCGGGGGGAGAGCACAGATACGCAGTATTTT
V: TRBV7-9
D: TRBD2
J: TRBJ2-3

CDR3: CASSAIAGGSTDTQYF
DNA: TGTGCCAGCAGCGCGATAGCGGGAGGCTCCACAGATACGCAGTATTTT
V: TRBV9
D: TRBD2
J: TRBJ2-3